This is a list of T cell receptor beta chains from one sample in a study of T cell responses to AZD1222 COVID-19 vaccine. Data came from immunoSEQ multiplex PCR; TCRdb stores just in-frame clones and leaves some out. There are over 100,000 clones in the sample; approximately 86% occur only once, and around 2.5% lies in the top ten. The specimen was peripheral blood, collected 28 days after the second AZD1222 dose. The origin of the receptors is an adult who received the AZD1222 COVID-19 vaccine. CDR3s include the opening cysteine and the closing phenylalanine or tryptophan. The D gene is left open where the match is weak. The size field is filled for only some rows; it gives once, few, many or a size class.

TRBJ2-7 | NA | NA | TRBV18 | TGTGCCAGCTCACCATTTCGCCCCACAATCGGAGAGCAGTACTTC | CASSPFRPTIGEQYF
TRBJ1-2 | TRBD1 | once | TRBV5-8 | TGTGCCAGCAGCCGGAGTGATCACCAGGGGGTTTTTGGCTATGGCTACACCTTC | CASSRSDHQGVFGYGYTF
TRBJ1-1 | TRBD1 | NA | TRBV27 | TGTGCCAGCAGTACCCGACGAAGACAGGGTCTGGGCACTGAAGCTTTCTTT | CASSTRRRQGLGTEAFF
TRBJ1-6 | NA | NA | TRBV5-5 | TGTGCCAGCAGCTTATCAACCCTTCACGGTTCACCCCTCCACTTT | CASSLSTLHGSPLHF
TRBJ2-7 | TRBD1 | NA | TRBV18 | TGTGCCAGCTCACTGACCGGACAGGCAAACTACGAGCAGTACTTC | CASSLTGQANYEQYF
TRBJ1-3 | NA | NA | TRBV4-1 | TGCGCCAGCAGCCAAGAACCGGAGCTTTCTGGAAACACCATATATTTT | CASSQEPELSGNTIYF
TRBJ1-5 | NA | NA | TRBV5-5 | TGTGCCAGCGGACTCGGGATCGGTCAGCCCCAGCATTTT | CASGLGIGQPQHF
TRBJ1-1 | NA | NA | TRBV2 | TGTGCCAGAAGGGACACGGCGGGAACTGAAGCTTTCTTT | CARRDTAGTEAFF
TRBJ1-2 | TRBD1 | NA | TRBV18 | TGTGCCAGCTCACCCGAGGGAGGGACAGGGGGCCCCCTCGGCTACACCTTC | CASSPEGGTGGPLGYTF
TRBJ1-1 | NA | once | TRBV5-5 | TGTGCCAGCAGCTTGATCCAGGGGAGTCACACTGAAGCTTTCTTT | CASSLIQGSHTEAFF
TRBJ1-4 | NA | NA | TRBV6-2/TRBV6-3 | TGTGCCAGCAGTTACTCCGGGATAACTAATGAAAAACTGTTTTTT | CASSYSGITNEKLFF
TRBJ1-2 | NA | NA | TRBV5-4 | TGTGCCAGCAGCTGGATGGGGGTCGGCAGGATGTATGGCTACACCTTC | CASSWMGVGRMYGYTF
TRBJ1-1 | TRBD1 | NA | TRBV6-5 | TGTGCCAGCAGTCGGGACAGGGTGAACACTGAAGCTTTCTTT | CASSRDRVNTEAFF
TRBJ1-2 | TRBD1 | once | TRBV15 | TGTGCCACCAGCAGAGAAGGGACAGTACTTATGGGCTACACCTTC | CATSREGTVLMGYTF
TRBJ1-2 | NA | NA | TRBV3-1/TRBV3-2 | TGTGCCAGCAGCCAAGGGGGCCCGTCCGGCTACACCTTC | CASSQGGPSGYTF
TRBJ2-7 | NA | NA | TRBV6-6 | TGTGCCAGCAGTCCAGGGTTTCAGAGCTCCTACGAGCAGTACTTC | CASSPGFQSSYEQYF